This paragraph reports one T cell receptor beta chain. Its antigen remains unidentified. Terminally differentiated effector memory CD45RA+ cells were excluded from the naive CD8 cells, which were CD45RO-negative and positively selected for CCR7. This CDR3 has 14 amino acids. Trimming cost V 1 base and J 0 bases, with 7 bases left between them. The V gene's germline CDR1 is SGHDT and CDR2 YYEEEE. The sample comes from a study of shared clonotypes between healthy human individuals. In the original analysis: For the immunoSEQ data, sequences were junction-only without quality scores, so filtering differed. TCRdb's copy holds only in-frame clones and misses some; the assay was immunoSEQ multiplex PCR. From that table come the V and J calls and clone size; the DNA was used to work out D and trimming. The sample includes about 2 million clones, 85% to 95% of them seen just once. Findings and caveats of the study: The generation probabilities recorded for non-shared clonotypes fell below those of clonotypes shared by all four donors.

The chain links TRBV5-6 to TRBJ1-1, with D maybe TRBD1 (5 bases). This receptor was obtained from a young man in good health. The sample comprised naive CD8+ T cells sorted from blood. The CDR3 DNA is TGTGCCAGCAGCTTGAACAGGATGAACACTGAAGCTTTCTTT. Translation: CASSLNRMNTEAFF.